One and the same sample provided the 9 T cell receptor beta chains below, sequenced in a study of cytomegalovirus exposure and HLA in healthy donors. Researchers ran the PCR with 60 Vbeta and 13 Jbeta primers. The repertoire was sequenced with immunoSEQ multiplex PCR; TCRdb's copy has only in-frame clones and lacks some. Of about 160,000 clones listed, 82% were seen once; the top ten hold over 1.2%. The sequencing sample was made of PBMCs. These receptors were collected from a girl aged 10-17 years in good health and CMV-seropositive.

The table lists this clone with a few counts. The chain couples TRBV7-8 to TRBJ1-2; D not certain. Germline V lookup: CDR1 SGHVS, CDR2 FQNEAQ. The V end lost 3 bases, the J end lost 4 bases, and 9 bases lay between the germline ends. The CDR3 length is 13 residues. CDR3 region: CASSLRMPYGYTF. As DNA, the CDR3 is TGTGCCAGCAGCTTGCGGATGCCCTATGGCTACACCTTC.

V gene TRBV6-5 combines with J gene TRBJ2-1; D not resolved. The CDR3 spans 15 residues. Per the germline V gene, CDR1 is MNHEY and CDR2 is SVGAGI. The germline V and J ends were trimmed by 0 bases and 0 bases, with 6 bases remaining between them. CDR3 nucleotides: TGTGCCAGCAGTTACTCCCCGAGCTCCTACAATGAGCAGTTCTTC. This codes for CASSYSPSSYNEQFF.

The chain recombines TRBV28 with TRBJ1-2; unclear D gene. Trimming took 5 bases from V and 14 from J, leaving 15 bases between them. Germline-derived CDR1 and CDR2 are MDHEN and SYDVKM. There are 11 residues in the CDR3. The CDR3 nucleotides are TGTGCCAGCAGTCGCCGTCTCTCGAGTACCTTC. Protein sequence: CASSRRLSSTF.

The J gene is TRBJ2-1, the V gene TRBV5-1, with a tentative D call TRBD2 (5 bases). Germline V gene sequence: CDR1 SGHRS, CDR2 YFSETQ. Trimming took 3 bases from V and 8 from J, leaving 12 bases between them. There are 13 residues in the CDR3. In DNA, the CDR3 is TGCGCCAGCAGCTCCTTGAGGGTGGATGAGCAGTTCTTC. Translation gives CASSSLRVDEQFF.

The chain recombines TRBV6-5 with TRBJ1-1; TRBD1 agrees at 8 bases. The germline V gene encodes CDR1 MNHEY and CDR2 SVGAGI. V shed 2 bases and J 4 bases; nucleotides not matched to a gene: 6. CDR3 length equals 15 residues. CDR3 protein: CASSYRGTGGTEAFF. The CDR3 DNA reads TGTGCCAGCAGTTACCGAGGGACAGGAGGCACTGAAGCTTTCTTT.

The V and J genes are TRBV28 and TRBJ2-1, with D perhaps matching TRBD2 (5 bases). The CDR3 consists of 12 residues. Per germline, CDR1 MDHEN and CDR2 SYDVKM. The germline V and J ends were trimmed by 7 bases and 9 bases, with 13 bases remaining between them. The CDR3 DNA sequence: TGTGCCAGCAATGAAGCTCGGGGTGAGCAGTTCTTC. This encodes CASNEARGEQFF.

The chain combines TRBV9 with TRBJ1-5; D unresolved. The CDR3 length is 16 residues. Trimming pared 6 bases from V and 0 bases from J, leaving 16 bases between. The V gene's germline CDR1 is SGDLS and CDR2 YYNGEE. The CDR3 loop reads CASKNRSKYSNQPQHF. Written as DNA, the CDR3 is TGTGCCAGCAAAAACCGGTCGAAATATAGCAATCAGCCCCAGCATTTT.

This rearrangement joins TRBV28 to TRBJ1-2; D remains ambiguous. The CDR3 extends over 15 amino acids. Germline V gene lookup returns CDR1 MDHEN and CDR2 SYDVKM. V dropped 3 bases and J dropped 4 bases, with 15 bases sitting between them. The CDR3 loop is CASSFDTRPPYGYTF. The CDR3 DNA sequence: TGTGCCAGCAGTTTTGACACTCGGCCCCCCTATGGCTACACCTTC.

This clone was recorded a few times. CDR3 sequence reads: CASSSTGCDEQYF. In DNA, the CDR3 is TGTGCCAGCAGTTCGACAGGTTGCGACGAGCAGTACTTC. V gene TRBV21-1 combines with J gene TRBJ2-7; TRBD1 was called by the table and not checked on the DNA. TRBV21-1 is flagged as a pseudogene. CDR3 length equals 13 residues.